Following are 14 T cell receptor beta chains from one sample sequenced in a study of T cell responses to AZD1222 COVID-19 vaccine. TCRdb keeps only in-frame clones here, not all; method: immunoSEQ multiplex PCR. The table has 75,000 to 95,000 clones, roughly 85% seen once; the top ten hold over 3.5%. Source: peripheral blood, taken 28 days after the second AZD1222 dose. These receptors were obtained from an adult who received the AZD1222 COVID-19 vaccine.

The chain joins TRBV2 to TRBJ1-1; TRBD1 matches at 8 bases. CDR1 is SNHLY, CDR2 FYNNEI, per germline. This CDR3 comprises 17 residues. V was pared by 4 bases and J by 4 bases, with 14 bases of the junction left unmatched. The CDR3 here is CASSVSLRTGIGTEAFF. The DNA of the CDR3 is TGTGCCAGCAGTGTAAGCCTGCGGACAGGGATAGGCACTGAAGCTTTCTTT.

This clone was found a few times. The chain couples TRBV24-1 to TRBJ2-5, with D tentatively TRBD1 or TRBD2 (6 bases each). The V end lost 9 bases, the J end lost 1 base, and 14 bases lay between the germline ends. The CDR3 sequence is 14 residues long. The germline V gene has CDR1 KGHDR and CDR2 SFDVKD. The DNA of the CDR3 is TGTGCCACCGGAGGGTCGGACAGCCAAGAGACCCAGTACTTC. It codes for CATGGSDSQETQYF.

This clone was recorded a few times. V gene TRBV19 combines with J gene TRBJ2-1, with 14 positions matching TRBD2. The CDR3 runs to 14 residues. J was trimmed by 10 bases and V by 10 bases; bases with no gene match: 9. Germline CDR1 LNHDA, CDR2 SQIVND (reference sequence). The CDR3 sequence: CATRGTSGSSEQFF. CDR3 nucleotides: TGTGCCACCCGTGGGACTAGCGGGAGCAGCGAGCAGTTCTTC.

The rearrangement links TRBV18 to TRBJ1-1, with 9 positions matching TRBD1. V gave up 2 bases and J gave up 4 bases; unmatched junction bases: 5. The CDR3 sequence is 15 residues long. Germline V CDR1 and CDR2: KGHSH, LQKENI. The CDR3 here is CASSPGTGPSTEAFF. The CDR3 DNA follows: TGTGCCAGCTCACCAGGGACAGGGCCGAGCACTGAAGCTTTCTTT.

The chain uses TRBV28 and TRBJ2-5, with TRBD2 matching 8 bases. Looked up from germline, CDR1 is MDHEN and CDR2 is SYDVKM. V was clipped by 3 bases and J by 1 base; unmatched bases: 7. The CDR3 consists of 16 residues. In nucleotides, the CDR3 is TGTGCCAGCAGTTTGGGGGCGGGAGGCATCCAAGAGACCCAGTACTTC. Translation gives CASSLGAGGIQETQYF.

The CDR3 here is CASVWDIEDEKLFF. DNA of the CDR3: TGTGCCAGCGTCTGGGACATCGAGGATGAAAAACTGTTTTTT. This rearrangement joins TRBV2 to TRBJ1-4, with a weak D call TRBD1 (6 bases). CDR1 is SNHLY and CDR2 is FYNNEI in the germline V gene. CDR3 length: 14 amino acids. V was shortened by 8 bases and J by 6 bases, with 16 bases between the two germline ends.

The chain uses TRBV19 and TRBJ1-6; TRBD1 might be the D (6 bases). This CDR3 is built from 14 residues. Germline-derived CDR1 and CDR2 are LNHDA and SQIVND (reference sequence). Trimming removed 6 bases at V and 0 bases at J, with 6 bases between. CDR3 nucleotides: TGTGCCAGTAGGGACAGCTCCTATAATTCACCCCTCCACTTT. This sequence encodes CASRDSSYNSPLHF.

V usage is TRBV18 and J usage is TRBJ2-2; 13 bases line up with TRBD2. Germline trimming cut 3 bases from V and 5 bases from J; bases unmatched to any gene: 3. The CDR3 covers 16 residues. Germline loops: CDR1 KGHSH, CDR2 LQKENI. The CDR3 spells CASSPRTSGGTGELFF. DNA of the CDR3: TGTGCCAGCTCACCTCGGACTAGCGGGGGTACCGGGGAGCTGTTTTTT.

The rearrangement uses TRBV2 and TRBJ2-3; the match to TRBD2 covers 8 bases. V was pared by 8 bases and J by 4 bases, with 8 bases of the junction left unmatched. The CDR3 spans 14 residues. In germline, CDR1 is SNHLY, CDR2 FYNNEI. For the CDR3, the DNA is TGTGCCAGCGCCCGGGAGGGGAGGGCAGATACGCAGTATTTT. Protein product: CASAREGRADTQYF.

The chain recombines TRBV7-8 with TRBJ1-5, with no clear D. CDR3 length: 14 amino acids. Germline CDR1 SGHVS, CDR2 FQNEAQ. Deletions cut 1 base from V and 2 bases from J, with 6 bases between. The DNA of the CDR3 is TGTGCCAGCAGCTTAGATTCCGGCAATCAGCCCCAGCATTTT. Its protein is CASSLDSGNQPQHF.

The chain carries TRBV2 and TRBJ2-1; 7 positions agree with TRBD2. The V and J ends lost 8 bases and 4 bases, in that order; junction bases with no gene match: 5. The CDR3 is 13 amino acids. CDR1 and CDR2 (germline): SNHLY, FYNNEI. This CDR3 is CASLGGGYNEQFF. CDR3 DNA sequence: TGTGCCAGCTTGGGCGGGGGATACAATGAGCAGTTCTTC.

In DNA, the CDR3 is TGTGCCAGCAGTTATGGGGACAGGGGGTATTTT. The encoded protein is CASSYGDRGYF. V is TRBV28 and J is TRBJ2-3, with 10 bases that match TRBD1. In germline, CDR1 is MDHEN, CDR2 SYDVKM. This CDR3 is built from 11 residues. With V trimmed by 4 bases and J by 14 bases, 3 bases remained unmatched.

The chain uses TRBV7-2 and TRBJ1-3, with D tentatively TRBD1 (6 bases). The length of the CDR3 is 15 residues. V gave up 5 bases and J gave up 0 bases, with 11 bases separating them. CDR1 SGHTA and CDR2 FQGNSA come from the germline V gene. The CDR3 DNA is TGTGCCAGCAGCCCGGGACATACCTCTGGAAACACCATATATTTT. Translating it yields CASSPGHTSGNTIYF.

A few counts support this clone. The V call is TRBV6-5, the J call TRBJ1-2, with 11 bases lining up with TRBD1. This CDR3 is built from 14 residues. J lost 7 bases, V lost 1 base, and 2 bases had no gene match. Germline V gene lookup returns CDR1 MNHEY and CDR2 SVGAGI. CDR3 protein: CASSYLGQGGGYTF. CDR3 sequence (DNA): TGTGCCAGCAGTTACTTGGGACAGGGGGGTGGCTACACCTTC.